This T cell receptor (beta chain) derives from a study of T cells in Graves' hyperthyroidism and ophthalmopathy. Study-level information: Once the initial diagnosis was made, peripheral blood was obtained before any treatment.

RNA transcripts were the template for amplifying TCR beta CDR3 regions. The TCR CDR3 first-round RT-PCR relied on the HTBI primer set. TCRdb passed the multiplex PCR reads through MiXCR, listing each CDR3 protein once. The sample holds approximately 400,000 distinct CDR3 sequences, approximately 14% seen once. Trimming took 8 bases from V and 1 from J; bases not matched to a gene: 7. CDR3 size: 13 residues. Germline V lookup: CDR1 GTSNPN, CDR2 SVGIG (reference sequence). At least ten counts were recorded for this clonotype. Graves' hyperthyroidism without ophthalmopathy progression within 18 months was termed stable. Thyroid ultrasound, orbital computed tomography, clinical symptoms, and serum thyroxine and TRAb underpinned diagnoses. Each 10 ml fresh peripheral blood draw supplied the PBMCs.

The source material was blood. The clonotype was recovered from an older woman with Graves' hyperthyroidism. The chain carries TRBV30 and TRBJ2-7, with TRBD1 identical over 8 bases. CDR3 in amino acids: CAGETGGSYEQYF. CDR3 coding DNA: TGTGCCGGGGAAACAGGGGGGTCCTACGAGCAGTACTTC.